This TCR beta chain was obtained from a study of early T cells in non-severe SARS-CoV-2 infection. Overall study: Chains from this unsorted whole-blood bulk RNA could not be paired. Points from the study as a whole: Matching results from VDJdb favored anti-spike CD8 responses, leaving private and CD4 specificities undetected.

Each CDR3 protein gets one entry after TCRdb re-called the 5' RACE reads with MiXCR. Counted here are 25,000 to 30,000 distinct CDR3 sequences, around 4% occurring once; the ten biggest clones make up around 4.2%. This clonotype was seen ten or more times. What it binds is unknown. Germline V gives CDR1 SNHLY, CDR2 FYNNEI. CDR3 length: 14 amino acids. With 10 bases removed from V and 0 bases from J, the gap between germline ends came to 14 bases. This chain connects TRBV2 to TRBJ2-3, with D uncertain. The clonotype was recovered from an adult who was a healthcare worker with PCR-confirmed SARS-CoV-2 infection or an uninfected control (not recorded which). The material sequenced was whole blood. The CDR3 region has the DNA TGTGCCACCGCACAGCAATCTAGCACAGATACGCAGTATTTT. This gives the protein CATAQQSSTDTQYF.